A selection of T cell receptor beta chains follows, all from one sample in a study of sequential checkpoint blockade in melanoma. The repertoire was sequenced with immunoSEQ multiplex PCR; TCRdb's copy has only in-frame clones and lacks some. The sample yields about 28,000 clones, approximately 80% seen once. Specimen: CD8+ T cells sorted from blood (inferred from file names), collected from a patient given nivolumab and ipilimumab in sequence. Receptor source: a human donor with melanoma. The CDR3 runs from the conserved cysteine through the conserved F or W. A D gene is named only where the DNA matches it firmly. Clone size is stated in some rows and not others, as once, few, many or a class when expanded.

TRBV6-5	TRBJ1-1	-	-	TGTGCCAGCAGTTACTCGTCCGGGGTAGGGACTGAAGCTTTCTTT	CASSYSSGVGTEAFF
TRBV29-1	TRBJ1-2	TRBD1	-	TGCAGCGTTGAAGCTCCGGGACAGGACTATGGCTACACCTTC	CSVEAPGQDYGYTF
TRBV29-1	TRBJ1-2	-	-	TGCAGCGTTGGCCCAGGGGGCTACACCTTC	CSVGPGGYTF
TRBV7-9	TRBJ2-3	-	-	TGTGCCAGCACAGAGAGACAGACAGATACGCAGTATTTT	CASTERQTDTQYF
TRBV14	TRBJ2-6	-	-	TGTGCCAGCAGCCAAGAGGTCAGGAACACCCCCTCTGGGGCCAACGTCCTGACTTTC	CASSQEVRNTPSGANVLTF
TRBV6-5	TRBJ1-1	-	-	TGTGCCAGCAATGGGGTCGCAGGGTTCACTGAAGCTTTCTTT	CASNGVAGFTEAFF
TRBV7-3	TRBJ2-1	TRBD2	-	TGTGCCAGCAGCCCGACTAGCGGGGGGGGGTTTGAGCAGTTCTTC	CASSPTSGGGFEQFF
TRBV27	TRBJ1-2	-	many	TGTGCCAGCAGTTCGGGGGGGAGCGGCGGCTACACCTTC	CASSSGGSGGYTF
TRBV5-1	TRBJ1-2	-	-	TGCGCCAGCAGCTCTTCCGGGTCGGGGTATGGCTACACCTTC	CASSSSGSGYGYTF
TRBV12-5	TRBJ2-7	-	-	TGTGCTAGTGGTTTGGGGAGGTACGAGCAGTACTTC	CASGLGRYEQYF